This T cell receptor beta chain was found in a study of cytomegalovirus exposure and HLA in healthy donors. Study conclusions and caveats: A later analysis reportedly found that, within productive TCRs, an Asian-associated ancestry cluster had fewer N-insertions than the mean observed across the approximately 700 donors. It was only CMV serostatus that was available as immune exposure information.

To note about this clone: The antigen remains unidentified.

With 60 Vbeta and 13 Jbeta primers, the PCR was carried out. Using immunoSEQ multiplex PCR, the repertoire was profiled, and TCRdb retains in-frame clones only, with some absent. The sample includes 120,000 or so clones, around three quarters of them seen just once. The CDR3 is made up of 14 amino acids. The V gene's germline CDR1 is SGDLS and CDR2 YYNGEE. V lost 4 bases, J lost 5 bases, and 5 bases stayed unmatched. The genes are TRBV9 and TRBJ1-5; 8 positions match TRBD1. The sequence was collected from a man aged 18 to 35 in good health and CMV-seropositive. Sequencing was done on a sample of PBMCs. As DNA, the CDR3 is TGTGCCAGCAGCCGAGACAGGGGATATCAGCCCCAGCATTTT. Residues: CASSRDRGYQPQHF.